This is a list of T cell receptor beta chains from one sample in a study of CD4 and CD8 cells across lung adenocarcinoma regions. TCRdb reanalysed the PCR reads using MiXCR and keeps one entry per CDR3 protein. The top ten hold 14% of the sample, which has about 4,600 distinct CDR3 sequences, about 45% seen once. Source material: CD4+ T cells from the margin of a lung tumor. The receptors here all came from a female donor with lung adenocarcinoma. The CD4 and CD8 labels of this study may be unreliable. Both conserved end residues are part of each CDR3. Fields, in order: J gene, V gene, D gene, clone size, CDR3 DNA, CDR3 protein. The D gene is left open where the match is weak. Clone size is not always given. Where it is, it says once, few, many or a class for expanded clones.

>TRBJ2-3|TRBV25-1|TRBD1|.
TGTGCCAGCTCGGTGGGGTTCGTTAGGGGGCGCACAGATACGCAGTATTTT
CASSVGFVRGRTDTQYF
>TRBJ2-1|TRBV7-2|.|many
TGTGCCAGCAGCTTAGCGCGAGTGAGGGTCGCCTACAATGAGCAGTTCTTC
CASSLARVRVAYNEQFF
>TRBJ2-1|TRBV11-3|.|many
TGTGCCAGCAGCCACCCGGACGGGAGATTCAATGAGCAGTTCTTC
CASSHPDGRFNEQFF
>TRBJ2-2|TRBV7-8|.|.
TGTGCCAGCAGGACTCCCCCCGGAGAATTCGGCACCGGGGAGCTGTTTTTT
CASRTPPGEFGTGELFF
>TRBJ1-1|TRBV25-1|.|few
TGTGCCAGCAGTGAATTAACCCCGCAGGGTCAGAACACTGAAGCTTTCTTT
CASSELTPQGQNTEAFF
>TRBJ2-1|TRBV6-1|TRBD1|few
TGTGCCAGCAGCCCGGGACAGGGAGTCTACAATGAGCAGTTCTTC
CASSPGQGVYNEQFF
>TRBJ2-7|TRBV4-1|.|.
TGCGCCAGCAGCCAAGAAGGGTACTCCTACGAGCAGTACTTC
CASSQEGYSYEQYF
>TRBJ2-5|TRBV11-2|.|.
TGTGCCAGGGGCTTAGGGGGTGGGGACGCAGATACCCAGTACTTC
CARGLGGGDADTQYF
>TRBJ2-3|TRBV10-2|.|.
TGCGCCAGCAGTGAGACGAAAAACATGCAGTATTTT
CASSETKNMQYF
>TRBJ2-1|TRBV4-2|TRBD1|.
TGTGCCAGCAGCCAAGAAGATTACAGGGGATTGGGCAATGAGCAGTTCTTC
CASSQEDYRGLGNEQFF
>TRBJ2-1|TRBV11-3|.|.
TGTGCCAGCAGCTTAGTGTACAATGAGCAGTTCTTC
CASSLVYNEQFF
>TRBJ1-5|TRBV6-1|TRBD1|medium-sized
TGTGCCAGCAGTGAGGGACAGGGGGATCAGCCCCAGCATTTT
CASSEGQGDQPQHF
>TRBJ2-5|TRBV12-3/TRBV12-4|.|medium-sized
TGTGCCAGCAGTTTATTCCCGGACATGTGGGAGACCCAGTACTTC
CASSLFPDMWETQYF
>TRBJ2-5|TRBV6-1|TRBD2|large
TGTGCCAGCAGCGAGCCTTCGGGGGAGGGAGAAGAGACCCAGTACTTC
CASSEPSGEGEETQYF
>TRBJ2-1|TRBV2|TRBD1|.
TGTGCCAGCGGTCAGACAGGGTGGCCTGAGCAGTTCTTC
CASGQTGWPEQFF